These T cell receptor beta chains were read from a single sample in a study of shared clonotypes between healthy human individuals. The table came from immunoSEQ multiplex PCR; TCRdb's copy has only in-frame clones and leaves some out. The sample records more than 2 million clones, around 96% being singletons. Specimen: naive CD8+ T cells sorted from blood. The receptors derive from a man younger than 30 in good health. Both conserved end residues are part of each CDR3. A D gene is named only where the DNA matches it firmly. Size is stated for part of the rows, as once, few or many counts, or as a class when the clone is expanded.

j_call v_call d_call clone_size cdr3_aa cdr3_nt
TRBJ2-7 TRBV2 - - CASSLLSSSYEQYF TGTGCCAGCAGTTTGTTATCCTCATCCTACGAGCAGTACTTC
TRBJ2-1 TRBV25-1 - - CASSVLEAEQFF TGTGCCAGCAGTGTCCTAGAAGCGGAGCAGTTCTTC
TRBJ1-1 TRBV4-3 - - CASSQEAANTEAFF TGCGCCAGCAGCCAAGAAGCCGCGAACACTGAAGCTTTCTTT
TRBJ1-5 TRBV12-2 - - CASRLYRQGLCQPQHF TGTGCAAGTCGCTTATATCGGCAGGGCCTATGTCAGCCCCAGCATTTT
TRBJ1-2 TRBV7-9 - - CASSLVSTSNYGYTF TGTGCCAGCAGCTTAGTCTCTACTTCTAACTATGGCTACACCTTC
TRBJ1-4 TRBV7-9 - - CASRGTPATNEKLFF TGTGCCAGCAGGGGCACACCGGCAACTAATGAAAAACTGTTTTTT
TRBJ2-5 TRBV5-6 - - CASSLSPGLGQETQYF TGTGCCAGCAGCTTGTCCCCGGGCCTGGGGCAAGAGACCCAGTACTTC
TRBJ1-1 TRBV2 TRBD1 once CASRTGGPEAFF TGTGCCAGCAGGACAGGGGGCCCTGAAGCTTTCTTT
TRBJ2-3 TRBV4-3 - - CASSQGPGSSTDTQYF TGCGCCAGCAGCCAAGGTCCGGGGTCTAGCACAGATACGCAGTATTTT
TRBJ1-2 TRBV28 - - CASNSPRPYGYTF TGTGCCAGCAATTCCCCTCGTCCATATGGCTACACCTTC
TRBJ2-2 TRBV28 TRBD2 - CASQSRGDDKHGELFF TGTGCCAGCCAAAGCCGGGGGGACGACAAGCACGGGGAGCTGTTTTTT
TRBJ2-7 TRBV30 - - CAWTLGRGEQYF TGTGCCTGGACCCTGGGGAGAGGGGAGCAGTACTTC
TRBJ2-2 TRBV7-2 - few CAAGLANSGELFF TGTGCCGCGGGCCTAGCTAATAGCGGGGAGCTGTTTTTT
TRBJ2-7 TRBV28 - once CASTVTGTPTYEQYF TGTGCCAGCACCGTAACCGGGACCCCGACCTACGAGCAGTACTTC
TRBJ1-1 TRBV12-5 - once CASGLVSGWDTEAFF TGTGCTAGTGGTTTGGTAAGCGGGTGGGACACTGAAGCTTTCTTT
TRBJ1-4 TRBV19 TRBD1 - CASSPGQGGYEKLFF TGTGCCAGTAGTCCCGGACAGGGTGGTTATGAAAAACTGTTTTTT